This T cell receptor beta chain emerged from a study of OX40 agonist ivuxolimab in advanced cancers. Germline V gene sequence: CDR1 MDHEN, CDR2 SYDVKM. This CDR3 spans 13 amino acids. V was shortened by 4 bases and J by 5 bases, with 11 bases between the two germline ends. Repertoires were generated with immunoSEQ multiplex PCR, while TCRdb's copy carries only in-frame clones and drops some. The data hold around 32,000 clones, with approximately 89% observed a single time. The material sequenced was CD4+ or CD8+ T cells sorted from blood, taken in a trial of the OX40 agonist ivuxolimab. The chain uses TRBV28 and TRBJ2-5; tentatively, D is TRBD1 (5 bases). The sequence derives from an adult with an advanced solid tumor such as melanoma, head and neck, liver or kidney cancer. The CDR3 nucleotides are TGTGCCAGCAGTTCAGGGTTAGGGGAGACCCAGTACTTC. It yields the protein CASSSGLGETQYF.